This T cell receptor beta chain was recovered during a study of blood T cell repertoires in COVID-19. This CDR3 has 15 residues. Germline assignment: CDR1 SSHAT and CDR2 FNYEAQ (reference sequence). As regards this clone: Relative to the germline gene, one junction end is altered; a read error may explain this.

Researchers sorted participants into cohorts using their self-reported clinical history. Using immunoSEQ multiplex PCR, the repertoire was profiled, and TCRdb retains in-frame clones only, with some absent. In the table there are some 250,000 clones, around 88% of which are singletons. This TCR was recovered from a man aged 35 to 55 who had recovered from COVID-19. Sequenced sample: PBMCs or T cells enriched from blood (not recorded which). The chain uses TRBV7-7 and TRBJ2-3, with 10 bases that match TRBD2. Here the CDR3 reads CASSSGTSATDTQYF. In nucleotides, the CDR3 is TGTGCTAGCAGCTCCGGGACTAGCGCCACAGATACGCAGTATTTT. Combining the CDR3 with reference TRBV7-7 and TRBJ2-3 gives the whole variable domain GAGVSQSPRYKVTKRGQDVTLRCDPISSHATLYWYQQALGQGPEFLTYFNYEAQPDKSGLPSDRFSAERPEGSISTLTIQRTEQRDSAMYRCASSSGTSATDTQYFGPGTRLTVL.